These 20 T cell receptor beta chains originate from one sample sequenced in a study of T cell repertoires in cytomegalovirus infection. For these TCRs, the target antigens are not known. Using its own MiXCR run on the reads, TCRdb lists one record per CDR3 protein. Of 600,000 to 700,000 distinct CDR3 sequences in the sample, about 33% were seen once. This sample comprised cultured PBMCs, obtained from culture after CMV antigen stimulation. These receptors all come from a human donor in good health (CMV status not recorded). Some clones in this sample may be carry-over from other donors' samples.

CDR3 nucleotides: TGTGCCAGCAGTTACGACAGGGTGAGGAAATCACCCCTCCACTTT. This encodes CASSYDRVRKSPLHF. V and J are TRBV6-6 and TRBJ1-6, with TRBD1 matching over 7 bases. Trimming cost V 2 bases and J 10 bases; bases outside gene matches: 8. Germline V gives CDR1 MNHNY, CDR2 SVGAGI (reference sequence). The CDR3 totals 15 residues.

This clonotype showed up just a few times. CDR3 DNA sequence: TGTGCCAGCAGGGAGGGAGCGGTCGGCGAGCAGTACTTC. Translated, it gives CASREGAVGEQYF. The chain uses TRBV6-6 and TRBJ2-7, with D possibly being TRBD2 (6 bases). The CDR3 loop spans 13 amino acids. Germline values: CDR1 MNHNY, CDR2 SVGAGI (reference sequence). V lost 6 bases and J lost 6, with 15 bases in between.

This clonotype was counted a few times. The DNA for the CDR3 is TGTGCCAGCCGGACTAGCGGGGCGAGCTCCTACAATGAGCAGTTCTTC. It yields the protein CASRTSGASSYNEQFF. The chain recombines TRBV28 with TRBJ2-1; 12 bases map to TRBD2. There are 16 residues in the CDR3. V trimming: 8 bases; J trimming: 0 bases; junction bases outside the gene matches: 5. Germline loops: CDR1 MDHEN, CDR2 SYDVKM.

This clonotype occurred a few times. The chain has TRBV4-3 and TRBJ1-1; D possibly corresponds to TRBD1 (5 bases). The CDR3 runs 14 residues. CDR1 and CDR2 (germline): LGHNA, YSLEER. V was shortened by 2 bases and J by 4 bases, with 11 bases between the two germline ends. The CDR3 DNA reads TGCGCCAGCAGCCAACGGGACGGGGGCACTGAAGCTTTCTTT. Its protein is CASSQRDGGTEAFF.

This clonotype occurred a few times. The rearrangement joins TRBV7-8 to TRBJ2-5; possibly TRBD2 for D (6 bases). V lost 4 bases and J lost 3, with 18 bases in between. The CDR3 covers 16 residues. Looked up from germline, CDR1 is SGHVS and CDR2 is FQNEAQ. The CDR3 coding sequence is TGTGCCAGCAGCTCTCCGGGACTCACCAATAAAGAGACCCAGTACTTC. Encoded protein: CASSSPGLTNKETQYF.

The chain carries TRBV15 and TRBJ2-7, with TRBD1 matching over 7 bases. Germline lookup yields CDR1 LNHNV and CDR2 YYDKDF (reference sequence). This CDR3 region has 15 residues. The ends lost 5 bases at V and 2 bases at J; junction bases unmatched: 9. CDR3 nucleotides: TGTGCCACCAGCGTTCGACAGGGTCCCACCTACGAGCAGTACTTC. Encoded protein: CATSVRQGPTYEQYF.

The chain couples TRBV7-2 to TRBJ2-7; TRBD1 or TRBD2 may be the D gene (6 bases each). CDR1 SGHTA and CDR2 FQGNSA come from the germline V gene. This CDR3 region has 14 residues. The germline V and J ends were trimmed by 1 base and 6 bases, with 13 bases remaining between them. CDR3 nucleotides: TGTGCCAGCAGCTTAGGGGCCAGGGGAGGCGAGCAGTACTTC. Amino acid sequence: CASSLGARGGEQYF.

V is TRBV10-3 and J is TRBJ2-6; 7 bases are a match to TRBD1. This CDR3 is 17 amino acids long. Looked up from germline, CDR1 is ENHRY and CDR2 is SYGVKD. The trim removed 5 bases at V and 0 bases at J, leaving 7 bases unmatched. CDR3 amino acids: CAISLTGQSSGANVLTF. The CDR3 DNA is TGTGCCATCAGTTTAACGGGACAGAGCTCTGGGGCCAACGTCCTGACTTTC.

This clonotype appeared many times. The chain joins TRBV7-8 to TRBJ2-1; D possibly corresponds to TRBD2 (5 bases). Trimming removed 5 bases at V and 8 bases at J, with 10 bases between. Germline-derived CDR1 and CDR2 are SGHVS and FQNEAQ. CDR3 size: 12 residues. For the CDR3, the DNA is TGTGCCAGCAGCCCGGGATTGGATGAGCAGTTCTTC. This translates into CASSPGLDEQFF.

The chain couples TRBV6-1 to TRBJ2-5; possibly TRBD2 for D (5 bases). The germline CDR1 and CDR2 sequences are MNHNS and SASEGT. V lost 6 bases to trimming and J lost 7 bases, with 21 bases between them. CDR3 length: 15 residues. This CDR3 reads CASRRTERGSGTQYF. The DNA for the CDR3 is TGTGCCAGCAGAAGAACCGAGAGAGGCAGCGGGACCCAGTACTTC.

This clonotype was detected a few times. The genes are TRBV5-4 and TRBJ2-5; no definite D call. V was clipped by 3 bases and J by 4 bases, with 13 bases between them. CDR1 is SGHNT, CDR2 YYREEE, per germline (reference sequence). This CDR3 spans 14 amino acids. The CDR3 sequence is CASSSQIGGETQYF. The DNA for the CDR3 is TGTGCCAGCAGCTCCCAGATAGGTGGAGAGACCCAGTACTTC.

V is TRBV19 and J is TRBJ2-7, with a possible D match to TRBD2 (6 bases). With 4 bases removed from V and 5 bases from J, the gap between germline ends came to 12 bases. CDR1 and CDR2 from the germline V gene are LNHDA and SQIVND (reference sequence). This CDR3 comprises 13 residues. The CDR3 is CASSTIGGNEQYF. The DNA for the CDR3 is TGTGCCAGTAGTACCATAGGCGGGAACGAGCAGTACTTC.

V usage is TRBV30 and J usage is TRBJ2-5; D remains ambiguous. This CDR3 is built from 11 residues. In germline, CDR1 is GTSNPN, CDR2 SVGIG (reference sequence). Trimming shortened V by 6 bases and J by 4 bases, and 9 bases separated the two germline ends. The chain's CDR3 is CACTAGETQYF. DNA for the CDR3: TGTGCCTGTACAGCAGGAGAGACCCAGTACTTC.

This clonotype was detected only a few times. The chain couples TRBV19 to TRBJ2-5; 9 bases fit TRBD1. Germline-derived CDR1 and CDR2 are LNHDA and SQIVND (reference sequence). This CDR3 has 18 residues. V was clipped by 3 bases and J by 1 base; unmatched bases: 12. The CDR3 loop is CASSMFIFGTGPQETQYF. Here the CDR3 DNA reads TGTGCCAGTAGTATGTTCATTTTCGGGACAGGGCCCCAAGAGACCCAGTACTTC.

A remark on this clonotype: The junction shows a germline mismatch at one end, possibly a read error. V usage is TRBV2 and J usage is TRBJ2-1, with D hard to call. In germline, CDR1 is SNHLY, CDR2 FYNNEI. This CDR3 spans 10 amino acids. The CDR3 protein is CASSERRKIF. For the CDR3, the DNA is TGTGCCAGCAGTGAACGCAGGAAGATCTTC.

Only a few counts were recorded for this clonotype. The rearrangement joins TRBV11-2 to TRBJ1-1, with 7 bases aligning to TRBD1. The V and J ends lost 5 bases and 11 bases, in that order; junction bases with no gene match: 8. Germline CDR1 SGHAT, CDR2 FQNNGV. The CDR3 has 12 amino acids. The CDR3 coding sequence is TGTGCCAGCAGCCCAACAGGGGTGGAGGCTTTCTTT. Protein product: CASSPTGVEAFF. Based on the CDR3 plus reference TRBV11-2 and TRBJ1-1, the full variable domain is EAGVAQSPRYKIIEKRQSVAFWCNPISGHATLYWYQQILGQGPKLLIQFQNNGVVDDSQLPKDRFSAERLKGVDSTLKIQPAKLEDSAVYLCASSPTGVEAFFGQGTRLTVV.

The chain combines TRBV23-1 with TRBJ2-1; possibly TRBD1 or TRBD2 for D (5 bases each). TRBV23-1 falls under the ORF class, with uncertain function. Trimming took 0 bases from V and 5 from J, leaving 11 bases between them. The CDR3 runs 15 residues. CDR3: CASSQSFGTDNEQFF. For the CDR3, the DNA is TGCGCCAGCAGTCAATCTTTCGGGACCGACAATGAGCAGTTCTTC.

The CDR3, as DNA: TGTGCCAGCTCACCGAACCGGGACAGTTGGGAAAAACTGTTTTTT. It yields the protein CASSPNRDSWEKLFF. This chain links TRBV18 with TRBJ1-4; 7 nucleotides agree with TRBD1. Germline trimming cut 3 bases from V and 8 bases from J; bases unmatched to any gene: 9. CDR3 length: 15 amino acids. Germline V gene sequence: CDR1 KGHSH, CDR2 LQKENI.

This clonotype showed up many times. The CDR3 DNA follows: TGTGCCAGCAGCTTAGTTGAGCGGGGGGGCTCAGAGACCCAGTACTTC. Its protein is CASSLVERGGSETQYF. The V call is TRBV7-8, the J call TRBJ2-5; 10 bases line up with TRBD2. CDR1 and CDR2 (germline): SGHVS, FQNEAQ. V trimming: 1 base; J trimming: 4 bases; junction bases outside the gene matches: 6. CDR3 size: 16 residues.

The chain couples TRBV6-2 or TRBV6-3 to TRBJ1-5; D is uncertain. Trimming pared 0 bases from V and 4 bases from J, leaving 22 bases between. CDR1 is MNHEY, CDR2 SVGEGT, per germline. This CDR3 is built from 19 residues. The CDR3, as DNA: TGTGCCAGCAGTTACTCGAGTTCGAAACCGGGAAACCCAAATCAGCCCCAGCATTTT. Its protein is CASSYSSSKPGNPNQPQHF.